This T cell receptor beta chain appears in the sequencing data of a study of shared clonotypes between healthy human individuals. A word on this clone: Antigen specificity is unknown.

Study-wide findings and caveats: Several donors shared approximately 5% of their naive CD4 clonotypes.

Naive CD8 cells lacked CD45RO, underwent positive selection for CCR7 and left out terminally differentiated effector memory CD45RA+ cells. The data were produced by immunoSEQ multiplex PCR, yet TCRdb's version contains in-frame clones alone and is incomplete. Of hundreds of thousands of clones in the sample, about 95% were seen once. The sequence was obtained from a young woman in good health. The sequenced sample was naive CD8+ T cells sorted from blood.

The CDR3 DNA reads TGTGCCAGCAGCTCACAGGGTTACGAGCAGTACTTC. Protein: CASSSQGYEQYF. The chain carries TRBV7-9 and TRBJ2-5, with D perhaps matching TRBD1 (6 bases). The J call may not be correct, given that the DNA end is closer to TRBJ2-7. The germline V gene has CDR1 SEHNR and CDR2 FQNEAQ (reference sequence). This CDR3 has 12 residues.